The next 29 T cell receptor beta chains were all read from a single sample in a study of neoadjuvant nivolumab and ipilimumab in lung cancer. The protocol was immunoSEQ multiplex PCR, while the TCRdb copy is restricted to in-frame clones and leaves out a portion. The table has roughly 30,000 clones, about nine tenths seen once; the top ten hold around 4.8%. The material sequenced was peripheral blood, taken after neoadjuvant nivolumab, alone or with ipilimumab, at or shortly before surgery. The receptors were gathered from an adult with non-small cell lung cancer.

This chain's CDR3 is CASSLSLQNQETQYF. The CDR3 DNA reads TGTGCCAGCAGTTTATCGTTACAGAACCAAGAGACCCAGTACTTC. The chain employs TRBV27 and TRBJ2-5; D uncertain. Germline V gene lookup returns CDR1 MNHEY and CDR2 SMNVEV (reference sequence). There are 15 residues in the CDR3. The V end was cut by 0 bases, the J end by 0 bases, with 8 bases between.

This clone was seen once. The chain recombines TRBV18 with TRBJ2-3, with D uncertain. Between the trimmed V and J ends, which lost 3 bases and 5 bases, there was a span of 3 bases. In germline, CDR1 is KGHSH, CDR2 LQKENI. CDR3 size: 11 residues. Here the CDR3 reads CASSPGDTQYF. CDR3 in DNA: TGTGCCAGCTCACCGGGAGATACGCAGTATTTT.

The gene calls are TRBV2 and TRBJ1-1; D unclear. Germline V gives CDR1 SNHLY, CDR2 FYNNEI. V was shortened by 8 bases and J by 4 bases, with 8 bases between the two germline ends. The CDR3 is 11 residues long. The CDR3 DNA sequence: TGTGCCAGCCTAGTAGGCACTGAAGCTTTCTTT. Translated, it gives CASLVGTEAFF.

V and J are TRBV18 and TRBJ2-3; 8 bases map to TRBD2. With 3 bases clipped from V and 2 bases from J, the junction kept 7 bases outside the gene matches. The germline V gene encodes CDR1 KGHSH and CDR2 LQKENI. The CDR3 contains 16 residues. The CDR3 bases are TGTGCCAGCTCACCCCCCGGGACTAGAGACACAGATACGCAGTATTTT. This codes for CASSPPGTRDTDTQYF.

The V and J genes are TRBV13 and TRBJ2-5; perhaps TRBD1 as D (5 bases). The germline V gene has CDR1 PRHDT and CDR2 FYEKMQ (reference sequence). Trimming removed 1 base from V and 4 bases from J, with 10 bases in between. This CDR3 has 14 amino acids. DNA of the CDR3: TGTGCCAGCAGCTTAGTAGGGGCAGGAGAGACCCAGTACTTC. Its protein is CASSLVGAGETQYF.

The rearrangement joins TRBV6-1 to TRBJ2-3; 8 bases fit TRBD2. There are 15 residues in the CDR3. With 4 bases clipped from V and 6 bases from J, the junction kept 9 bases outside the gene matches. Per the germline V gene, CDR1 is MNHNS and CDR2 is SASEGT. Here the CDR3 DNA reads TGTGCCAGCAGTGTGGAGCGGGGGACGCAGGATACGCAGTATTTT. Protein sequence: CASSVERGTQDTQYF.

The rearrangement links TRBV6-5 to TRBJ2-2; TRBD2 matches 10 bases. V trimming: 5 bases; J trimming: 6 bases; junction bases outside the gene matches: 3. Per germline, CDR1 MNHEY and CDR2 SVGAGI. CDR3 length equals 14 residues. Written as DNA, the CDR3 is TGTGCCAGCAGTCTTAGCGGGGGGTCCGGGGAGCTGTTTTTT. This sequence encodes CASSLSGGSGELFF.

CDR3 bases: TGTGCCAGCTCACCCCCGTTTTCGGGCAGCGGGACAGGTTCTGGGCAGTACTTC. Amino acid sequence: CASSPPFSGSGTGSGQYF. V is TRBV18 and J is TRBJ2-7, with D possibly TRBD1 on 8 matching bases. Germline loops: CDR1 KGHSH, CDR2 LQKENI. There are 18 residues in the CDR3. The V end lost 3 bases, the J end lost 9 bases, and 30 bases lay between the germline ends.

The V and J genes are TRBV11-2 and TRBJ1-2; D not resolved. The CDR3 contains 14 residues. Germline CDR1 reads SGHAT; CDR2 reads FQNNGV. The V and J ends lost 0 bases and 2 bases respectively, with 7 bases between them. The CDR3 DNA sequence: TGTGCCAGCAGCTTAGATTTACAGAACTATGGCTACACCTTC. Translating gives CASSLDLQNYGYTF. Full variable domain (remainder filled in from reference TRBV11-2 and TRBJ1-2): EAGVAQSPRYKIIEKRQSVAFWCNPISGHATLYWYQQILGQGPKLLIQFQNNGVVDDSQLPKDRFSAERLKGVDSTLKIQPAKLEDSAVYLCASSLDLQNYGYTFGSGTRLTVV.

This chain connects TRBV6-5 to TRBJ1-2; 7 bases line up with TRBD1. The CDR3 spans 15 residues. From germline, CDR1 is MNHEY and CDR2 SVGAGI. V trimming: 2 bases; J trimming: 4 bases; junction bases outside the gene matches: 7. The CDR3 coding sequence is TGTGCCAGCAGTTACCGAGACAGGGAAGGCTATGGCTACACCTTC. Translation gives CASSYRDREGYGYTF.

This clone has just one count. The CDR3 DNA sequence: TGTGCCAGCAGCTTGGGGGGAGGCAATGAGCAGTTCTTC. It specifies CASSLGGGNEQFF. The chain recombines TRBV25-1 with TRBJ2-1, with D possibly TRBD2 on 6 matching bases. Trimming left V 6 bases short and J 6 bases short, with 12 bases between. This CDR3 has 13 residues. Per germline, CDR1 MGHDK and CDR2 SYGVNS.

For the CDR3, the DNA is TGTGCCAGTAGTATGCGGACTAGCGCGGAGACCCAGTACTTC. This gives the protein CASSMRTSAETQYF. This sequence joins TRBV19 and TRBJ2-5, with 9 bases matching TRBD2. V lost 3 bases, J lost 5 bases, and 4 bases stayed unmatched. Looked up from germline, CDR1 is LNHDA and CDR2 is SQIVND (reference sequence). This CDR3 spans 14 amino acids.

The genes are TRBV5-4 and TRBJ1-1; a weak D match, TRBD1 (6 bases). Germline CDR1 reads SGHNT; CDR2 reads YYREEE (reference sequence). This CDR3 has 15 amino acids. Trimming removed 4 bases from V and 4 bases from J, with 17 bases in between. The CDR3 loop is CASSPIRGPGTEAFF. DNA for the CDR3: TGTGCCAGCAGCCCCATCCGGGGGCCGGGCACTGAAGCTTTCTTT. Full variable domain (missing parts from reference TRBV5-4 and TRBJ1-1): ETGVTQSPTHLIKTRGQQVTLRCSSQSGHNTVSWYQQALGQGPQFIFQYYREEENGRGNFPPRFSGLQFPNYSSELNVNALELDDSALYLCASSPIRGPGTEAFFGQGTRLTVV.

V usage is TRBV7-9 and J usage is TRBJ2-3; 7 bases match TRBD1. Germline V gene lookup returns CDR1 SEHNR and CDR2 FQNEAQ (reference sequence). J lost 6 bases, V lost 1 base, and 4 bases had no gene match. This CDR3 has 14 amino acids. The CDR3 sequence: CASSLGDSSDTQYF. CDR3 nucleotides: TGTGCCAGCAGCTTAGGGGACAGCTCGGATACGCAGTATTTT.

This clone showed up just once. This chain uses TRBV6-6 with TRBJ2-7; D remains ambiguous. This CDR3 has 13 amino acids. V lost 7 bases to trimming and J lost 0 bases, with 10 bases between them. In germline, CDR1 is MNHNY, CDR2 SVGAGI (reference sequence). The CDR3: CASKFENSYEQYF. The CDR3 DNA reads as TGTGCCAGCAAGTTCGAAAACTCCTACGAGCAGTACTTC.

The chain joins TRBV7-9 to TRBJ2-5; TRBD2 agrees at 7 bases. Germline CDR1 reads SEHNR; CDR2 reads FQNEAQ (reference sequence). The CDR3 runs to 15 residues. The V segment lost 5 bases and the J segment 4 bases; nucleotides outside the gene matches: 10. CDR3 in amino acids: CASSPPRREGETQYF. In DNA, the CDR3 is TGTGCCAGCAGCCCCCCGCGAAGGGAGGGAGAGACCCAGTACTTC.

This clone has only a few counts. This chain links TRBV5-6 with TRBJ1-1, with D uncertain. The V end was cut by 0 bases, the J end by 4 bases, with 4 bases between. CDR1 SGHDT and CDR2 YYEEEE come from the germline V gene. CDR3 size: 12 residues. In DNA, the CDR3 is TGTGCCAGCAGCTTGGAACCCACTGAAGCTTTCTTT. Protein sequence: CASSLEPTEAFF.

This chain's CDR3 is CASRAGTGTGELFF. CDR3 in DNA: TGCGCCAGCAGGGCCGGGACAGGGACCGGGGAGCTGTTTTTT. The chain is built from TRBV10-1 and TRBJ2-2; 9 nucleotides match TRBD1. The CDR3 extends over 14 amino acids. V lost 6 bases, J lost 5 bases, and 4 bases stayed unmatched. Germline V lookup: CDR1 WNHNN, CDR2 SYGVQD (reference sequence).

The chain combines TRBV5-6 with TRBJ1-1; D remains unclear. V lost 4 bases to trimming and J lost 6 bases, with 13 bases between them. The CDR3 length is 13 residues. The germline V gene has CDR1 SGHDT and CDR2 YYEEEE. For the CDR3, the DNA is TGTGCCAGCAGCGCCGGATTTCAACCTGAAGCTTTCTTT. This encodes CASSAGFQPEAFF.

This clone was detected once. The J gene is TRBJ1-5, the V gene TRBV7-9, with D tentatively TRBD1 (5 bases). CDR1 is SEHNR, CDR2 FQNEAQ, per germline (reference sequence). The CDR3 contains 16 residues. Trimming cost V 5 bases and J 6 bases, with 20 bases left between them. The CDR3 sequence: CASSPGGAGHGQPQHF. In nucleotides, the CDR3 is TGTGCCAGCAGCCCGGGTGGGGCAGGGCACGGTCAGCCCCAGCATTTT.

The V gene is TRBV4-2, the J gene TRBJ2-7; 8 bases match TRBD2. Germline CDR1 reads LGHNA; CDR2 reads YNFKEQ. The junction had 9 bases not matched to a gene; V was cut back by 4 bases and J by 4 bases. This CDR3 is 15 amino acids long. In nucleotides, the CDR3 is TGTGCCAGCAGCCTCGAAGCGGGGGCCTTTTACGAGCAGTACTTC. Translated: CASSLEAGAFYEQYF.

The CDR3 loop reads CASRDRLFHNEQFF. CDR3 nucleotides: TGTGCCAGCAGGGACAGGTTGTTCCACAATGAGCAGTTCTTC. The J gene is TRBJ2-1, the V gene TRBV2; TRBD1 matches 7 bases. The CDR3 contains 14 residues. Germline assignment: CDR1 SNHLY and CDR2 FYNNEI. V lost 6 bases to trimming and J lost 5 bases; unmatched junction nucleotides: 7.

Only one count was recorded for this clone. The rearrangement uses TRBV5-1 and TRBJ1-5; 10 bases agree with TRBD1. This CDR3 comprises 15 residues. Germline loops: CDR1 SGHRS, CDR2 YFSETQ. With 0 bases clipped from V and 7 bases from J, the junction kept 4 bases outside the gene matches. The DNA for the CDR3 is TGCGCCAGCAGCTTGGGACAGGGGGCCTCGCAGCCCCAGCATTTT. As protein: CASSLGQGASQPQHF.

The table lists this clone with a count of one. The chain recombines TRBV13 with TRBJ1-6; D possibly corresponds to TRBD1 (5 bases). V gave up 5 bases and J gave up 14 bases, with 13 bases separating them. This CDR3 is 12 amino acids long. The germline gives CDR1 PRHDT, CDR2 FYEKMQ (reference sequence). CDR3 bases: TGTGCCAGCAGCCTCACCGACAGCTCCCTCCACTTT. Protein: CASSLTDSSLHF.

The V gene is TRBV29-1, the J gene TRBJ1-2; a weak D match, TRBD1 (6 bases). Germline V gives CDR1 SQVTM, CDR2 ANQGSEA. CDR3 length equals 12 residues. Trimming took 5 bases from V and 2 from J, leaving 9 bases between them. CDR3 region: CSVIRGNYGYTF. DNA for the CDR3: TGCAGCGTTATCAGGGGAAACTATGGCTACACCTTC.

The chain couples TRBV6-1 to TRBJ2-5; 14 nucleotides agree with TRBD2. The CDR3 covers 17 residues. Germline V gives CDR1 MNHNS, CDR2 SASEGT. V trimming: 5 bases; J trimming: 5 bases; junction bases outside the gene matches: 10. Written as DNA, the CDR3 is TGTGCCAGCAGTCAAGGACTAGCGGGGGGCCCGTGGGAGACCCAGTACTTC. Translation gives CASSQGLAGGPWETQYF.

The chain couples TRBV29-1 to TRBJ1-1; D unclear. Germline V lookup: CDR1 SQVTM, CDR2 ANQGSEA. This CDR3 spans 12 amino acids. Trimming removed 3 bases at V and 1 base at J, with 6 bases between. Written as DNA, the CDR3 is TGCAGCGTTGAGAACGGGAACACTGAAGCTTTCTTT. Its protein is CSVENGNTEAFF.

The chain is built from TRBV10-3 and TRBJ2-2; no firm D call. The CDR3 runs to 14 residues. Trimming cost V 6 bases and J 3 bases, with 11 bases left between them. Germline V CDR1 and CDR2: ENHRY, SYGVKD. CDR3 DNA: TGTGCCATCAGGTCCCAGCTGGACACCGGGGAGCTGTTTTTT. This gives the protein CAIRSQLDTGELFF.

The gene calls are TRBV5-1 and TRBJ2-1; TRBD1 matches at 8 bases. Germline CDR1 reads SGHRS; CDR2 reads YFSETQ. Trimming took 0 bases from V and 7 from J; bases not matched to a gene: 6. The CDR3 contains 15 residues. The CDR3 DNA reads as TGCGCCAGCAGCTTGGGTCCCGGGACAGGTAATGAGCAGTTCTTC. It codes for CASSLGPGTGNEQFF.